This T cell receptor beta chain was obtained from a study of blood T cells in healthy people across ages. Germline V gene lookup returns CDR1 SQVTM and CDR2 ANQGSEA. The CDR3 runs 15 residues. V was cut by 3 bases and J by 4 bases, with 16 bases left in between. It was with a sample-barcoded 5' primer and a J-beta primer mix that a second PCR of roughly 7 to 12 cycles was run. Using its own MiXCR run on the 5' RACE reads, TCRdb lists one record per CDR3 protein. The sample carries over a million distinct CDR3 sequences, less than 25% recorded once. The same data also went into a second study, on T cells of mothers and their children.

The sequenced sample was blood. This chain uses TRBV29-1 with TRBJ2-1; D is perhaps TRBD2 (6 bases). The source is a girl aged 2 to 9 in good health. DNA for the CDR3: TGCAGCGTTGAGTTAGCGGAGAAGCCTTACAATGAGCAGTTCTTC. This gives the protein CSVELAEKPYNEQFF.